A selection of T cell receptor beta chains follows, all from one sample in a study of cytomegalovirus exposure and HLA in healthy donors. Method: immunoSEQ multiplex PCR; TCRdb's copy keeps in-frame clones and lacks some. Of around 110,000 clones listed, roughly 80% were seen once; the top ten hold 2% to 2.5%. The sample was PBMCs. All receptors derive from a young man in good health and CMV-seronegative. Each CDR3 is given with its conserved first and last residue. The D gene is left open where the match is weak. Part of the rows lack a size; the others show once, few, many or a class for expanded clones.

clone size,CDR3 length,J gene,V gene,D gene,CDR3 DNA,CDR3 protein
-,11,TRBJ1-1,TRBV30,-,TGTGCCTGGGAAACAGGGTCACCAGCTTTCTTT,CAWETGSPAFF
-,14,TRBJ1-1,TRBV28,-,TGTGCCAGCAGGGTGGGGGGGCGCGTGACTGAAGCTTTCTTT,CASRVGGRVTEAFF
-,15,TRBJ1-5,TRBV5-1,-,TGCGCCAGCAGCCCCACGGGCGGCGGGGGTCAGCCCCAGCATTTT,CASSPTGGGGQPQHF
-,16,TRBJ2-3,TRBV7-9,-,TGTGCCAGCAGCCCCACCCAAGGGGGAGAGGCAGATACGCAGTATTTT,CASSPTQGGEADTQYF
once,15,TRBJ2-5,TRBV27,TRBD1,TGTGCCAGCAGTTTAGGGACAGGGGGCGGAGAGACCCAGTACTTC,CASSLGTGGGETQYF
-,14,TRBJ2-5,TRBV21-1,-,TGTGCCAGCAGCAAAAAAATACAGGGAGAGACCCAGTACTTC,CASSKKIQGETQYF
-,13,TRBJ1-2,TRBV30,-,TGTGCCTGGAGTGCACAGATTAACTATGGCTACACCTTC,CAWSAQINYGYTF
-,15,TRBJ2-2,TRBV15,TRBD2,TGTGCCACCAGCAGGAATAGCGGGGGACGCGGGGAGCTGTTTTTT,CATSRNSGGRGELFF
-,11,TRBJ2-7,TRBV28,-,TGTGCCAGCAGCACTAACTACGAGCAGTACTTC,CASSTNYEQYF
-,14,TRBJ1-5,TRBV2,-,TGTGCCAGCAGTAATAGGGGTAGCAATCAGCCCCAGCATTTT,CASSNRGSNQPQHF
few,13,TRBJ2-3,TRBV30,-,TGTGCCTGGACTGGGGCCCTAACAGATACGCAGTATTTT,CAWTGALTDTQYF
-,15,TRBJ2-2,TRBV10-3,TRBD1,TGTGCCATCAGTAGACAGGGGGCGAACACCGGGGAGCTGTTTTTT,CAISRQGANTGELFF
-,15,TRBJ2-5,TRBV10-3,TRBD1,TGTGCCATCAGAGGGACAGGGGGCTGGGGAGAGACCCAGTACTTC,CAIRGTGGWGETQYF
-,13,TRBJ2-1,TRBV5-1,TRBD1,TGCGCCAGCAGCTTACAGGGGGCCGATGAGCAGTTCTTC,CASSLQGADEQFF
-,16,TRBJ2-3,TRBV4-2,TRBD2,TGTGCCAGCAGCCAGTTACTAGCGGGAGGGGTAGATACGCAGTATTTT,CASSQLLAGGVDTQYF
-,15,TRBJ2-1,TRBV6-5,TRBD2,TGTGCCAGCAGTTACGGTCTAGCGGGAGGGTATGAGCAGTTCTTC,CASSYGLAGGYEQFF
once,13,TRBJ2-7,TRBV28,-,TGTGCCGCCGCCTTCGGAGGGACCTACGAGCAGTACTTC,CAAAFGGTYEQYF
-,13,TRBJ2-1,TRBV27,TRBD2,TGTGCCAGCAGTTTAGCGGGGGGCAATGAGCAGTTCTTC,CASSLAGGNEQFF
-,15,TRBJ2-7,TRBV6-5,-,TGTGCCAGCAGCCCCAGCGGAACTCCGGCCTACGAGCAGTACTTC,CASSPSGTPAYEQYF
once,14,TRBJ1-5,TRBV28,-,TGTGCCAGCCTCTGGCGGGGCAATAATCAGCCCCAGCATTTT,CASLWRGNNQPQHF
once,12,TRBJ1-4,TRBV7-9,TRBD1,TGTGCCAGCAGCCAGGGGGGCGAAAAACTGTTTTTT,CASSQGGEKLFF
-,15,TRBJ2-1,TRBV6-4,-,TGTGCCAGCAGTGAATTCAGGGGGGAATACAATGAGCAGTTCTTC,CASSEFRGEYNEQFF
-,13,TRBJ1-1,TRBV6-1,TRBD1,TGTGCCAGCAGCTCCACAGGGGCGACTGAAGCTTTCTTT,CASSSTGATEAFF
-,14,TRBJ2-7,TRBV11-2,-,TGTGCCAGCAGCTTAGATCTGGTTGCAGTCGAGCAGTACTTC,CASSLDLVAVEQYF
-,15,TRBJ1-2,TRBV5-6,-,TGTGCCAGCAGCCCGAGCCCGGACAGAAACTATGGCTACACCTTC,CASSPSPDRNYGYTF
-,15,TRBJ2-1,TRBV5-4,TRBD2,TGTGCCAGCAGCTCCGGGACTAGGGCCTACAATGAGCAGTTCTTC,CASSSGTRAYNEQFF
-,15,TRBJ2-3,TRBV7-2,-,TGTGCCAGCAGGGAGGGAGGCACCTGGATTGATACGCAGTATTTT,CASREGGTWIDTQYF
-,13,TRBJ1-1,TRBV7-9,TRBD1,TGTGCCAGCAGCGCAGGGACAGTCGCTGAAGCTTTCTTT,CASSAGTVAEAFF
few,18,TRBJ2-6,TRBV5-1,-,TGCGCCAGCAGCTTGGCAGGCAGAGCTCTCTCTGGGGCCAACGTCCTGACTTTC,CASSLAGRALSGANVLTF
-,14,TRBJ2-3,TRBV30,TRBD2,TGTGCCTGTCACACTAGCGGGGGCACAGATACGCAGTATTTT,CACHTSGGTDTQYF
few,12,TRBJ2-3,TRBV5-6,-,TGTGCCAGCAGCTTGGCAGCAGATACGCAGTATTTT,CASSLAADTQYF
-,16,TRBJ2-2,TRBV13,TRBD2,TGTGCCAGCAGCTTAAGACTAGCGGTCGCCACCGGGGAGCTGTTTTTT,CASSLRLAVATGELFF
few,15,TRBJ1-1,TRBV7-9,-,TGTGCCAGCAGCTCAACTATGGACATACGAATTGAAGCTTTCTTT,CASSSTMDIRIEAFF
few,13,TRBJ2-7,TRBV10-3,TRBD1,TGTGCCATCAGTGAAGGGACAGGCTACGAGCAGTACTTC,CAISEGTGYEQYF